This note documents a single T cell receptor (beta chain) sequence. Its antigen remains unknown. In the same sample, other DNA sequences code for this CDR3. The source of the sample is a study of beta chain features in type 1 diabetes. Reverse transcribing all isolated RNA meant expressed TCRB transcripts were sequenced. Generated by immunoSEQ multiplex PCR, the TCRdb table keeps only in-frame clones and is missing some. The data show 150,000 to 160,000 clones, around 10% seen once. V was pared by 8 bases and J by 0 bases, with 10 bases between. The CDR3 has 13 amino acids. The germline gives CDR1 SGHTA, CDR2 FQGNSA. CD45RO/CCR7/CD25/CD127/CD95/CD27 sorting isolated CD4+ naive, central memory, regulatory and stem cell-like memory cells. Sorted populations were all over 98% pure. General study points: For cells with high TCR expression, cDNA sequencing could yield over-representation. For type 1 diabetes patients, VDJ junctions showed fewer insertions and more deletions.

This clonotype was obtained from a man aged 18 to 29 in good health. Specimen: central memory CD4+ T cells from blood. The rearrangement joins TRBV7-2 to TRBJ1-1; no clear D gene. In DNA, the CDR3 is TGTGCCAGCTCAGTCGCGATGAACACTGAAGCTTTCTTT. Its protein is CASSVAMNTEAFF.